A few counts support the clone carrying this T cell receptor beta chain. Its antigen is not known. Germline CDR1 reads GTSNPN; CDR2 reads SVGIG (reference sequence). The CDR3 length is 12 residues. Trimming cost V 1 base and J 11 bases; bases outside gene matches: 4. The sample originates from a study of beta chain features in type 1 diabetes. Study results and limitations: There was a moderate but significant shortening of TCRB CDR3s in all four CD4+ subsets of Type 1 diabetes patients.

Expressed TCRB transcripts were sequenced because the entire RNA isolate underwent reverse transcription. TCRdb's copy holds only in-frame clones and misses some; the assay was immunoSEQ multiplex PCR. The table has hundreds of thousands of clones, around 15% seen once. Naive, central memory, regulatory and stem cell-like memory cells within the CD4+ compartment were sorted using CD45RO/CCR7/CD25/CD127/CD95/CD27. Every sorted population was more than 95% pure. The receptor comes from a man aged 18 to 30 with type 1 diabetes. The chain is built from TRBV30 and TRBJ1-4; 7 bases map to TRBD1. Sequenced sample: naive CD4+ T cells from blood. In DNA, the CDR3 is TGTGCCTGGAGTGCCGGGACAGTTAAACTGTTTTTT. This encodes CAWSAGTVKLFF.